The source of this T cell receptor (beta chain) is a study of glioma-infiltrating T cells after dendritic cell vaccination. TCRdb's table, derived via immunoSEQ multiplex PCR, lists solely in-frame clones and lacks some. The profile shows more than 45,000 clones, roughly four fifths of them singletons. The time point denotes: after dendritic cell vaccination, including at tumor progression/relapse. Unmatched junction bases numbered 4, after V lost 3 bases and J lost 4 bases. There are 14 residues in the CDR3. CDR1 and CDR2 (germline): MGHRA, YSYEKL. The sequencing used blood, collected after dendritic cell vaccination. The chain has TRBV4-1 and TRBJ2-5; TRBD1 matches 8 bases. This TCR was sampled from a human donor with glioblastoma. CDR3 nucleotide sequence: TGCGCCAGCAGCCAGGCGACAGGGGCAGAGACCCAGTACTTC. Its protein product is CASSQATGAETQYF.